This T cell receptor (beta chain) came from a study of blood T cell repertoires in COVID-19. Overall study: PBMCs, B-cell-depleted T cells, or T cells were the source of the cDNA or gDNA that made up the material.

Those who participated ranged in age from about 18 to 89 years and resided in 24 US areas. Individuals in the exposed group had encountered a COVID-19 case within 2 weeks preceding study entry. The germline CDR1 and CDR2 sequences are LGHNT and FRNRAP. This CDR3 is 13 amino acids long. V gave up 2 bases and J gave up 6 bases; unmatched junction bases: 3. Under the authors' procedure: Amplification of reference gene primers provided the estimated nucleated cell counts. Sequencing used immunoSEQ multiplex PCR; TCRdb keeps in-frame clones, though not all of them. From that table come the V and J calls and clone size; the DNA was used to work out D and trimming. The sample holds fewer than 250,000 clones, about 83% seen once.

What was sequenced was PBMCs or T cells enriched from blood (not recorded which). This rearrangement joins TRBV12-5 to TRBJ1-2; 7 bases line up with TRBD1. This sequence was found in a woman between 45 and 65 years old who had been exposed to COVID-19. Written as DNA, the CDR3 is TGTGCTAGTGGTTTGCTGAGGGGGCATGGCTACACCTTC. Its translation is CASGLLRGHGYTF.